Below, one TCR beta chain is given with its context. The CDR3 sequence is 13 residues long. Germline V gene data show CDR1 as MDHEN and CDR2 as SYDVKM. Trimming took 7 bases from V and 2 from J; bases not matched to a gene: 4. Original handling: Amplification with reference gene primers provided the estimates of nucleated cell counts. Clones were read by immunoSEQ multiplex PCR, and TCRdb kept only the in-frame ones, dropping some. V, J and clone size are those of that table, while D and trimming were read from the DNA. The sample lists approximately 93,000 clones; roughly 85% were seen once. The sample originates from a study of blood T cell repertoires in COVID-19. Study-wide context: Some COVID-19 samples were acute and others convalescent; all came from the United States, Italy and Spain. Nucleic acid was either cDNA or gDNA, and it came from T cells, B-cell-depleted T cells, or PBMCs.

The material sequenced was peripheral blood. This sequence originates from a man aged 50 to 59 with active or convalescent COVID-19. This chain joins TRBV28 and TRBJ1-2; 7 nucleotides align to TRBD1. In DNA, the CDR3 is TGTGCCAGCACGCGGGACAGCAACTATGGCTACACCTTC. The encoded protein is CASTRDSNYGYTF.